This is a list of T cell receptor beta chains from one sample in a study of CD8 T cells in Susac syndrome. TCRdb re-called the immunoSEQ multiplex PCR reads through MiXCR, storing one row per CDR3 protein. This table has around 180,000 distinct CDR3 sequences, around 95% appearing once. The source material was CD4+ T cells from PBMCs. The receptors originated from a human donor with multiple sclerosis. The CDR3 runs from the conserved cysteine through the conserved F or W. D genes are given only for firm matches. Some rows mark clone size as missing; the rest say once, few, many or name a class of expanded clone.

v_gene	abundance	d_gene	j_gene	CDR3nt	CDR3aa
TRBV24-1	.	.	TRBJ2-1	TGTGCCACCAGCGGACAGCCGGGGGGATACAATGAGCAGTTCTTC	CATSGQPGGYNEQFF
TRBV6-5	.	.	TRBJ2-3	TGTGCCAGCAGTCCTTCACTGACCGGCACAGATACGCAGTATTTT	CASSPSLTGTDTQYF
TRBV5-4	.	.	TRBJ2-1	TGTGCCGCCGAACCGCACTCAGGAATCTACAATGAGCAGTTCTTC	CAAEPHSGIYNEQFF
TRBV6-2/TRBV6-3	.	.	TRBJ1-5	TGTCTGTTGGGCAATCAGCCCCAGCATTTT	CLLGNQPQHF
TRBV29-1	.	.	TRBJ2-3	TGCAGCGCCGGAGGGGGCCGGGGGGCAGATACGCAGTATTTT	CSAGGGRGADTQYF
TRBV2	.	.	TRBJ2-1	TGTGCCAGCAGTGAAGCCCCGCTCCGGTTCTTC	CASSEAPLRFF
TRBV19	.	.	TRBJ1-2	TGTGCCAGTAGCCCAGACGGGGTTCACTATGGCTACACCTTC	CASSPDGVHYGYTF
TRBV19	.	TRBD1	TRBJ1-6	TGTGCCAGTGAATGGACAGGTAATTCACCCCTCCACTTT	CASEWTGNSPLHF
TRBV23-1	.	TRBD1	TRBJ2-2	TGCGCCAGCAGTCAAGGGGACAGGAACACCGGGGAGCTGTTTTTT	CASSQGDRNTGELFF
TRBV2	.	TRBD2	TRBJ2-1	TGTGCCAGCAGTAGACTAGCGGCGCCCGCCTCCTACAATGAGCAGTTCTTC	CASSRLAAPASYNEQFF
TRBV19	.	TRBD1	TRBJ1-2	TGTGCCAGTAGTTTCGGGACAGAGCCTTATGGCTACACCTTC	CASSFGTEPYGYTF
TRBV12-3/TRBV12-4	.	TRBD2	TRBJ2-3	TGTGCCAGCAGTTCCATCGCGGGGGTGAGGACAGATACGCAGTATTTT	CASSSIAGVRTDTQYF
TRBV9	.	.	TRBJ2-7	TGTGCCAGCAGCCCCAGGGGCGGGGACTCCTACGAGCAGTACTTC	CASSPRGGDSYEQYF
TRBV9	.	TRBD1	TRBJ1-1	TGTGCCAGCAGCGCATTTACGACAGGGCACACTGAAGCTTTCTTT	CASSAFTTGHTEAFF
TRBV5-1	once	.	TRBJ2-5	TGCGCCAGCAGCTTCAGATTCGGGGGCGAGGAGACCCAGTACTTC	CASSFRFGGEETQYF
TRBV20-1	.	.	TRBJ2-5	TGCAGTGTTTTTGGGACGACCCAGTACTTC	CSVFGTTQYF
TRBV4-3	.	.	TRBJ2-1	TGCGCCAGCAGCCAAGATCGTTCCGCGGTAATCAAAAGAGGGGAGCAGTTCTTC	CASSQDRSAVIKRGEQFF
TRBV29-1	.	.	TRBJ1-1	TGCAGCGCCGTGATAGGATGGACTGGGAACACTGAAGCTTTCTTT	CSAVIGWTGNTEAFF
TRBV30	.	.	TRBJ1-1	TGTGCCTGGAGTATGCAGCCGAGGAACACTGAAGCTTTCTTT	CAWSMQPRNTEAFF
TRBV5-6	.	TRBD1	TRBJ2-6	TGTGCCAGCAGCCTAAGGGACAGATTCTCTGGGGCCAACGTCCTGACTTTC	CASSLRDRFSGANVLTF
TRBV12-3/TRBV12-4	once	TRBD2	TRBJ2-1	TGTGCCAGCACCTTAGCGGGGGGGCCGGTCAATGAGCAGTTCTTC	CASTLAGGPVNEQFF
TRBV9	.	TRBD2	TRBJ2-1	TGTGCCAGCAGCAGACGGACTAGTCGCAGCGATGAGCAGTTCTTC	CASSRRTSRSDEQFF
TRBV29-1	.	TRBD1	TRBJ2-7	TGCAGCGTTGGGAGGACAGGGAGTACCTACGAGCAGTACTTC	CSVGRTGSTYEQYF
TRBV7-2	.	.	TRBJ2-2	TGTGCCAGCAGCCGACAGAGCTACCGGGAGCTGTTTTTT	CASSRQSYRELFF
TRBV5-1	.	.	TRBJ2-5	TGCGCCAGCAGCTCCAATACGGGGCATCAAGAGACCCAGTACTTC	CASSSNTGHQETQYF
TRBV3-1	.	.	TRBJ2-3	TGTGCCAGCACGGAGGGGGCATCAGATACGCAGTATTTT	CASTEGASDTQYF
TRBV29-1	.	TRBD1	TRBJ1-2	TGCAGCGTCAATCACCGGGACAGGGGGCTTCTGGATGGCTACACCTTC	CSVNHRDRGLLDGYTF
TRBV5-4	once	.	TRBJ2-5	TGTGCCAGCTCAGCTTGGGGGGCGCAAGAGACCCAGTACTTC	CASSAWGAQETQYF
TRBV30	.	.	TRBJ2-1	TGTGCCTGGAGCACCGGGACCACACGGGGGAATGAGCAGTTCTTC	CAWSTGTTRGNEQFF
TRBV29-1	once	TRBD1	TRBJ2-5	TGCAGCGTTGGGGACAGGGGGGAGACCCAGTACTTC	CSVGDRGETQYF
TRBV14	.	.	TRBJ1-4	TGTGCCAGCAGCCCGGACAGTTATCGAGAAAAACTGTTTTTT	CASSPDSYREKLFF
TRBV6-2/TRBV6-3	.	.	TRBJ1-2	TGTGCTGCGTCGGGGAACTATGGCTACACCTTC	CAASGNYGYTF
TRBV30	.	.	TRBJ1-2	TGTGCCTGGAGCCGGGACCTCGGGGTGGGTGGCTACACCTTC	CAWSRDLGVGGYTF
TRBV7-3	.	.	TRBJ1-1	TGTGCCAGCAGCTTAGGCCAGGAGAACACTGAAGCTTTCTTT	CASSLGQENTEAFF
TRBV20-1	.	TRBD1	TRBJ1-6	TGCAGTGCTAGAGACCTGAACAGGGGGCTTGATTCACCCCTCCACTTT	CSARDLNRGLDSPLHF
TRBV30	.	.	TRBJ1-1	TGTGCCTGGATCGTCGGGACGTTTTCTGGTACCATGAACACTGAAGCTTTCTTT	CAWIVGTFSGTMNTEAFF
TRBV15	.	TRBD1	TRBJ2-3	TGTGCCACCAGCAGGAGTGGGGACAGGGTGATGGATACGCAGTATTTT	CATSRSGDRVMDTQYF
TRBV30	once	.	TRBJ2-7	TGTGCCTGGAGTGCGACAATGCCTCCCTACGAGCAGTACTTC	CAWSATMPPYEQYF
TRBV4-1	.	.	TRBJ2-2	TGCGCCAGCAGCCAAGATGACCTACCCCTCGGGGAGCTGTTTTTT	CASSQDDLPLGELFF
TRBV4-2	.	.	TRBJ2-5	TGTGCCAGCAGCCCAGGGGGGGCCCAGTACTTC	CASSPGGAQYF
TRBV5-4	.	TRBD1	TRBJ1-2	TGTGCCAGCAGCTATCCAGGACAGGGAGGAGGTGGCTACACCTTC	CASSYPGQGGGGYTF
TRBV5-4	.	.	TRBJ2-3	TGTGCCAGCAGCGGACCCTACACAGATACGCAGTATTTT	CASSGPYTDTQYF